Given below is one TCR beta chain in context. The antigen is unknown. TCR beta CDR3 region amplification was performed from RNA transcripts. Researchers ran a first-round RT-PCR on the TCR CDR3 using the HTBI primer set. TCRdb re-called the multiplex PCR reads through MiXCR, storing one row per CDR3 protein. In the table there are around 250,000 distinct CDR3 sequences, roughly 15% of which are singletons. This sample is part of a study of T cells in Graves' hyperthyroidism and ophthalmopathy. About the study: Once the initial diagnosis was made, peripheral blood was obtained before any treatment. Study-wide results and caveats: Most thyroid clonotypes expanded above 0.001 were also detected in blood.

It was uncontrolled infection, other autoimmune disease, pregnancy or lactation that excluded patients. Clinical symptoms, serum thyroxine, TRAb, thyroid ultrasound and orbital computed tomography informed diagnoses. The V end lost 3 bases, the J end lost 8 bases, and 10 bases lay between the germline ends. The CDR3 contains 13 residues. The sequence derives from a woman in her thirties or forties with Graves' hyperthyroidism that later progressed to Graves' ophthalmopathy. The rearrangement links TRBV12-3 or TRBV12-4 to TRBJ1-4; no definite D call. The sample consisted of blood. The CDR3 nucleotides read TGTGCCAGCAGTTTGTTCGTAGGAGAAAAACTGTTTTTT. Protein sequence: CASSLFVGEKLFF.